Sequencing of this T cell receptor (beta chain) was carried out in a study of T cells in women clearing cervical HPV infection. Some clones are missing from TCRdb's copy, which holds only in-frame ones; the method was immunoSEQ multiplex PCR. This sample's clone table lists about 21,000 clones. Sequencing used blood buffy coat. This clonotype originated in a woman aged 18 to 75 with a cervical HPV16 infection that either progressed to CIN3+ or cleared (not recorded which).

The chain's CDR3 is CASSLATGTMNTGELFF. The part of the CDR3 DNA that was read is TGCGCCAGCAGCTTAGCTACCGGGACAATGAACACCGGGGAG. V and J are TRBV5-1 and TRBJ2-2; D perhaps matches TRBD1 (6 bases). Read sequence stops 3 residues before the CDR3 end, and the germline J gene provides the missing end. CDR3 length: 17 amino acids. Trimming took 2 bases from V and 1 from J, leaving 15 bases between them. Germline values: CDR1 SGHRS, CDR2 YFSETQ.